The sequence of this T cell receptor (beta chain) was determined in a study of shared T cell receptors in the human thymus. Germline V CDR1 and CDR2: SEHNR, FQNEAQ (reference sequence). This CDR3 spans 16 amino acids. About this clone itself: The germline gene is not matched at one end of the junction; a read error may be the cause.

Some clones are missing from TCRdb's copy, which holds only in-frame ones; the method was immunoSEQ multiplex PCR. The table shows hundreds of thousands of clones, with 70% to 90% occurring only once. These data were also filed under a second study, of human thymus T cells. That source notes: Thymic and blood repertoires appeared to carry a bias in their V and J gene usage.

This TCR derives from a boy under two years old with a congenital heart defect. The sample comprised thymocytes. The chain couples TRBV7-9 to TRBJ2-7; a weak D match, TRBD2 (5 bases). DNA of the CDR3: TGTGCCAGCAGCCCATCTAGCCCGGCCCCCTCCCACGAGCAGTACTTC. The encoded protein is CASSPSSPAPSHEQYF. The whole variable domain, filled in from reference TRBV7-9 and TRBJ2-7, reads DTGVSQNPRHKITKRGQNVTFRCDPISEHNRLYWYRQTLGQGPEFLTYFQNEAQLEKSRLLSDRFSAERPKGSFSTLEIQRTEQGDSAMYLCASSPSSPAPSHEQYFGPGTRLTVT.